The entry that follows covers one T cell receptor (beta chain) sequence. This record belongs to a study of blood T cell repertoires in COVID-19. Across the whole study: T cells, B-cell-depleted T cells, or PBMCs provided the cDNA or gDNA that served as material.

Germline V gene data show CDR1 as SGDLS and CDR2 as YYNGEE. Trimming cost V 2 bases and J 3 bases, with 14 bases left between them. The CDR3 contains 15 residues. As handled by the study authors: From reference gene primer amplification, estimates of nucleated cell counts were derived. Only in-frame clones appear in the TCRdb table, and some are missing; sequencing was by immunoSEQ multiplex PCR. V and J calls and clone size come straight from that table; D and trimming were deduced from the DNA. The sample lists a few hundred thousand clones, roughly 84% seen once, with just under 1% in the top ten.

The V and J genes are TRBV9 and TRBJ1-1; D unresolved. What was sequenced was peripheral blood. This TCR was recovered from a man aged 40-49 years with acute or convalescent COVID-19. The CDR3: CASSVRVEGDTEAFF. CDR3 sequence (DNA): TGTGCCAGCAGCGTTCGAGTCGAGGGAGACACTGAAGCTTTCTTT.